This TCR beta chain emerged from a study of T cells after yellow fever vaccination. From the 5' RACE reads, TCRdb called clonotypes with MiXCR, one entry per CDR3 protein. This table holds about 180,000 distinct CDR3 sequences, roughly 6.2% found once. There are many counts of this clonotype. The V end was cut by 3 bases, the J end by 4 bases, with 9 bases between. The V gene's germline CDR1 is SGHTA and CDR2 FQGNSA. This CDR3 is 14 amino acids long. This specimen was CD4+ T cells sorted from PBMCs, taken on the day of the first yellow fever vaccination. The V and J genes are TRBV7-2 and TRBJ2-2; D possibly uses TRBD1 or TRBD2 (5 bases each). The TCR was taken from a young man who received the YFV17D yellow fever vaccine. As DNA, the CDR3 is TGTGCCAGCAGCTTTGCTGGGGGCACCGGGGAGCTGTTTTTT. The encoded protein is CASSFAGGTGELFF.